This T cell receptor beta chain was documented in a study of CD8+ T cells in alopecia areata. For the study at large: It was approximately 6-11-week-old female C3H/HeJ mice that received skin from approximately 6-13-month-old C3H/HeJ graft donors with spontaneous alopecia.

CDR1 and CDR2 from the germline V gene are NSQYPW and LRSPGD (reference sequence). The CDR3 runs 15 residues. This clone came up many times. No antigen is known for it. These gene names are mouse names. The read ends 4 residues before the CDR3 terminus; that terminus is restored from the germline J gene. The study, taken as a whole, reports: TCRs were shared less clearly across patients than in mice, possibly for HLA-related reasons.

Extraction and reverse transcription of RNA yielded cDNA as the sequencing template. The table came from immunoSEQ multiplex PCR; TCRdb's copy has only in-frame clones and leaves some out. This sample has approximately 110,000 clones and no singletons, with 15% to 20% in the ten largest. The rearrangement uses TRBV1 and TRBJ2-1; TRBD1 matches 10 bases. This receptor was identified in a C3H/HeJ mouse with alopecia areata. The MHC haplotype recorded for the strain is H2-k. What was sequenced was lesional skin. The CDR3 reads CTCSADGDRGAEQFF. The part of the CDR3 DNA that was read is TGCACCTGCAGTGCAGATGGGGACAGGGGAGCT.